These 24 T cell receptor beta chains share one sample of origin, sequenced in a study of blood T cell repertoires in COVID-19 (dated by TCRdb to the early 2020s). Library construction relied on the immunoSEQ multiplex PCR assay. Held by TCRdb, this immuneACCESS table contains in-frame sequences only and omits some clones. Under half of the omission traces to an unresolved V gene where checked; the cause of the rest is unknown. In all, the sample holds 200,000 to 300,000 clones, and 83% of those were seen once. The top ten clonotypes cover less than 6.5% of the sample. The sequenced material came from peripheral blood. The receptors stem from a human donor in a cohort sampled during active COVID-19.

The chain carries TRBV19 and TRBJ1-2, with 7 bases matching TRBD1. Trimming cost V 6 bases and J 3 bases; bases outside gene matches: 13. CDR1 LNHDA and CDR2 SQIVND come from the germline V gene (reference sequence). This CDR3 is built from 16 residues. CDR3 bases: TGTGCCAGTAGAGGATTCACCTGGGACAGTTACTATGGCTACACCTTC. Amino acid sequence: CASRGFTWDSYYGYTF.

J is TRBJ1-6 and V is TRBV6-4, with D possibly being TRBD1 (6 bases). The V gene lost 7 bases and the J gene lost 7 bases, with 14 bases spanning the gap. The germline V gene has CDR1 MRHNA and CDR2 SNTAGT. The CDR3 length is 14 residues. The CDR3 DNA follows: TGTGCCAGCATCAAGGGGGTGGGGAATTCACCCCTCCACTTT. Amino acids: CASIKGVGNSPLHF.

This chain links TRBV7-2 with TRBJ2-7, with 11 bases matching TRBD1. The ends lost 5 bases at V and 0 bases at J; junction bases unmatched: 6. Germline lookup yields CDR1 SGHTA and CDR2 FQGNSA. This CDR3 contains 16 residues. The CDR3 loop is CASSGGQGVSSYEQYF. Written as DNA, the CDR3 is TGTGCCAGCAGCGGGGGACAGGGGGTTAGCTCCTACGAGCAGTACTTC. Drawing the rest from reference TRBV7-2 and TRBJ2-7, the complete variable domain is GAGVSQSPSNKVTEKGKDVELRCDPISGHTALYWYRQSLGQGLEFLIYFQGNSAPDKSGLPSDRFSAERTGGSVSTLTIQRTQQEDSAVYLCASSGGQGVSSYEQYFGPGTRLTVT.

This clone was counted between two and nine times. The rearrangement links TRBV30 to TRBJ2-7, with a tentative D call TRBD2 (5 bases). V lost 0 bases and J lost 12, with 18 bases in between. Germline CDR1 GTSNPN, CDR2 SVGIG (reference sequence). This CDR3 spans 13 amino acids. CDR3 in amino acids: CAWSVKGRGPRYF. The CDR3 DNA reads as TGTGCCTGGAGTGTAAAGGGTCGAGGGCCTCGGTACTTC.

V usage is TRBV18 and J usage is TRBJ2-1; TRBD2 might be the D (5 bases). CDR3 size: 16 residues. Deletions cut 3 bases from V and 6 bases from J, with 18 bases between. Per the germline V gene, CDR1 is KGHSH and CDR2 is LQKENI. The CDR3 DNA reads TGTGCCAGCTCACCTAGTGGGAGAAATATGCTCAATGAGCAGTTCTTC. Translated: CASSPSGRNMLNEQFF.

This chain joins TRBV27 and TRBJ1-2, with D perhaps TRBD1 (6 bases). The CDR3 consists of 15 residues. The germline gives CDR1 MNHEY, CDR2 SMNVEV (reference sequence). Deletions cut 5 bases from V and 2 bases from J, with 15 bases between. CDR3 amino acids: CASSPLDRPNYGYTF. The CDR3 DNA reads TGTGCCAGCAGTCCCCTCGACAGGCCCAACTATGGCTACACCTTC.

The V and J genes are TRBV19 and TRBJ1-4; D uncertain. Between the trimmed V and J ends, which lost 0 bases and 8 bases, there was a span of 13 bases. The CDR3 covers 15 residues. Germline lookup yields CDR1 LNHDA and CDR2 SQIVND (reference sequence). CDR3 nucleotide sequence: TGTGCCAGTAGTATAGACCCGGGAATGGGGGAAAAACTGTTTTTT. Translation: CASSIDPGMGEKLFF. Using reference TRBV19 and TRBJ1-4 for the parts outside the CDR3, the full variable domain is DGGITQSPKYLFRKEGQNVTLSCEQNLNHDAMYWYRQDPGQGLRLIYYSQIVNDFQKGDIAEGYSVSREKKESFPLTVTSAQKNPTAFYLCASSIDPGMGEKLFFGSGTQLSVL.

The chain couples TRBV7-9 to TRBJ1-1; 9 bases agree with TRBD1. The CDR3 runs to 18 residues. The V and J ends lost 5 bases and 3 bases, in that order; junction bases with no gene match: 16. Germline V gives CDR1 SEHNR, CDR2 FQNEAQ (reference sequence). CDR3 protein: CASSPQDLQGARYTEAFF. Written as DNA, the CDR3 is TGTGCCAGCAGCCCCCAGGACTTACAGGGGGCGAGGTACACTGAAGCTTTCTTT.

The CDR3 sequence is CASGAISGRAHETQYF. CDR3 DNA sequence: TGTGCCAGCGGGGCCATTAGCGGGAGGGCCCACGAGACCCAGTACTTC. The chain has TRBV13 and TRBJ2-5; 11 bases agree with TRBD2. The CDR3 runs 16 residues. V was clipped by 8 bases and J by 5 bases; unmatched bases: 13. Germline V gene data show CDR1 as PRHDT and CDR2 as FYEKMQ (reference sequence).

V gene TRBV28 combines with J gene TRBJ2-1, with D maybe TRBD1 (6 bases). V gave up 7 bases and J gave up 0 bases, with 22 bases separating them. Germline loops: CDR1 MDHEN, CDR2 SYDVKM. This CDR3 comprises 18 residues. CDR3 nucleotide sequence: TGTGCCAGCACCATACTTTCTTTTAGGGGGAGCTCCTACAATGAGCAGTTCTTC. Its protein is CASTILSFRGSSYNEQFF.

This chain uses TRBV4-2 with TRBJ1-5; D is perhaps TRBD1 (5 bases). V was pared by 2 bases and J by 2 bases, with 16 bases between. Germline values: CDR1 LGHNA, CDR2 YNFKEQ. The CDR3 extends over 17 amino acids. CDR3 bases: TGTGCCAGCAGCCAAATCGGGGGGAAAGACGGCAATCAGCCCCAGCATTTT. Translated: CASSQIGGKDGNQPQHF.

The rearrangement uses TRBV4-1 and TRBJ2-1; 8 bases match TRBD2. V trimming: 0 bases; J trimming: 4 bases; junction bases outside the gene matches: 14. CDR3 length equals 19 residues. Germline V gene lookup returns CDR1 MGHRA and CDR2 YSYEKL. CDR3: CASSQEGVSGGLSYNEQFF. The CDR3 bases are TGCGCCAGCAGCCAAGAGGGGGTGAGCGGGGGATTGTCGTACAATGAGCAGTTCTTC.

This clone has at least ten counts. The V gene is TRBV6-5, the J gene TRBJ2-7, with D uncertain. V shed 6 bases and J shed 7 bases, with 13 bases lying between them. The CDR3 has 12 amino acids. Germline V gives CDR1 MNHEY, CDR2 SVGAGI. This chain's CDR3 is CASSPPQKEQYF. CDR3 nucleotide sequence: TGTGCCAGCAGCCCACCACAGAAAGAGCAGTACTTC.

This clone has more than one count but fewer than ten. The J gene is TRBJ1-5, the V gene TRBV5-5, with 10 bases lining up with TRBD1. V gave up 3 bases and J gave up 1 base; unmatched junction bases: 13. The CDR3 totals 19 residues. CDR1 and CDR2 from the germline V gene are SGHKS and YYEKEE (reference sequence). In DNA form, the CDR3 reads TGTGCCAGCAGCTGGTCCCCGTGGGACAGGGGAGGGAGCAATCAGCCCCAGCATTTT. This translates into CASSWSPWDRGGSNQPQHF.

V and J are TRBV5-5 and TRBJ2-7; D unclear. Germline assignment: CDR1 SGHKS and CDR2 YYEKEE (reference sequence). The CDR3 spans 13 residues. V was clipped by 2 bases and J by 4 bases, with 10 bases between them. CDR3 in amino acids: CASSFDGRYEQYF. The CDR3 nucleotides are TGTGCCAGCAGCTTCGACGGCAGGTACGAGCAGTACTTC.

This clone was counted between two and nine times. The J gene is TRBJ2-1, the V gene TRBV28, with TRBD1 as a possible D gene (6 bases). The length of the CDR3 is 15 residues. The germline gives CDR1 MDHEN, CDR2 SYDVKM. Trimming removed 1 base at V and 6 bases at J, with 13 bases between. The CDR3 DNA reads as TGTGCCAGCAGTTTATTACAAGGGGGTACCAATGAGCAGTTCTTC. It yields the protein CASSLLQGGTNEQFF.

The J gene is TRBJ2-7, the V gene TRBV5-1, with 12 positions matching TRBD2. After removal of 4 bases from V and 1 base from J, the junction contained 18 bases not matched to a gene. Germline-derived CDR1 and CDR2 are SGHRS and YFSETQ. This CDR3 has 20 amino acids. CDR3 protein: CASSVLGGLAGRGSSYEQYF. The CDR3 DNA is TGCGCCAGCAGCGTGTTAGGTGGACTAGCGGGGCGGGGGAGTTCCTACGAGCAGTACTTC.

The chain couples TRBV9 to TRBJ2-5, with 9 nucleotides matching TRBD2. The CDR3 has 16 residues. Germline CDR1 and CDR2: SGDLS and YYNGEE. V lost 3 bases to trimming and J lost 5 bases; unmatched junction nucleotides: 11. The CDR3 nucleotides read TGTGCCAGCAGCGGCCCCGCCCGGCGGGGGGGGGAGACCCAGTACTTC. Protein sequence: CASSGPARRGGETQYF.

This chain uses TRBV30 with TRBJ1-1, with TRBD1 matching 8 bases. CDR1 GTSNPN and CDR2 SVGIG come from the germline V gene (reference sequence). CDR3 size: 12 residues. The J segment lost 5 bases and the V segment lost 6 bases, leaving 5 bases of the junction unmatched. The CDR3: CACLTGGTEAFF. The CDR3 nucleotides read TGTGCCTGCCTTACAGGGGGGACTGAAGCTTTCTTT. Together with reference TRBV30 and TRBJ1-1, the CDR3 gives the full variable domain: SQTIHQWPATLVQPVGSPLSLECTVEGTSNPNLYWYRQAAGRGLQLLFYSVGIGQISSEVPQNLSASRPQDRQFILSSKKLLLSDSGFYLCACLTGGTEAFFGQGTRLTVV.

This chain's CDR3 is CASSADRNSPLHF. The CDR3 DNA sequence: TGTGCCAGCAGCGCGGACAGAAATTCACCCCTCCACTTT. The rearrangement links TRBV14 to TRBJ1-6, with a possible D match to TRBD1 (6 bases). The CDR3 is 13 amino acids. CDR1 is SGHDN, CDR2 FVKESK, per germline. V shed 5 bases and J shed 7 bases, with 9 bases lying between them.

This clone was detected only a few times. This chain joins TRBV14 and TRBJ2-7; unclear D gene. V was pared by 4 bases and J by 4 bases, with 14 bases between. CDR1 and CDR2 from the germline V gene are SGHDN and FVKESK. The CDR3 consists of 14 residues. In DNA form, the CDR3 reads TGTGCCAGCAGCCGGGTGGGTAGCCTATACGAGCAGTACTTC. Its translation: CASSRVGSLYEQYF.

This rearrangement joins TRBV2 to TRBJ2-1; 9 bases align to TRBD2. Unmatched junction bases numbered 7, after V lost 4 bases and J lost 9 bases. This CDR3 has 14 amino acids. The germline gives CDR1 SNHLY, CDR2 FYNNEI. DNA of the CDR3: TGTGCCAGCAGTGGTAATAGCGGGGGCGGTGAGCAGTTCTTC. It specifies CASSGNSGGGEQFF.

V gene TRBV3-1 (or the pseudogene TRBV3-2) combines with J gene TRBJ1-4, with 10 positions matching TRBD1. Germline CDR1 is LGHDT and CDR2 is YNNKEL (reference sequence). This CDR3 contains 16 residues. The V gene end was trimmed by 4 bases and the J gene end by 6 bases; junction bases not matched to a gene: 8. Here the CDR3 DNA reads TGTGCCAGCAGCCTCACGACAGGGGGCCTTTATGAAAAACTGTTTTTT. It codes for CASSLTTGGLYEKLFF.

V and J are TRBV20-1 and TRBJ2-7; D is ambiguous. The V end lost 4 bases, the J end lost 2 bases, and 9 bases lay between the germline ends. The V gene's germline CDR1 is DFQATT and CDR2 SNEGSKA (reference sequence). The CDR3 sequence is 12 residues long. CDR3 nucleotides: TGCAGTGCTAATGATCTTGCCTACGAGCAGTACTTC. Protein product: CSANDLAYEQYF.